These 2 T cell receptor beta chains were all obtained from the same sample, sequenced in a study of blood T cell repertoires in COVID-19. TCRdb keeps only in-frame clones here, not all; method: immunoSEQ multiplex PCR. The table has 200,000 to 300,000 clones, about 89% seen once. Sequencing was done on a sample of peripheral blood. Receptors were obtained from a man between 35 and 55 years old who had recovered from COVID-19.

The chain recombines TRBV19 with TRBJ1-1; 8 bases fit TRBD1. After removal of 2 bases from V and 4 bases from J, the junction contained 9 bases not matched to a gene. Germline loops: CDR1 LNHDA, CDR2 SQIVND (reference sequence). The CDR3 runs to 16 residues. This chain's CDR3 is CASSIPRDRGATEAFF. CDR3 sequence (DNA): TGTGCCAGTAGTATACCTCGCGACAGGGGAGCCACTGAAGCTTTCTTT. Full variable domain (missing parts from reference TRBV19 and TRBJ1-1): DGGITQSPKYLFRKEGQNVTLSCEQNLNHDAMYWYRQDPGQGLRLIYYSQIVNDFQKGDIAEGYSVSREKKESFPLTVTSAQKNPTAFYLCASSIPRDRGATEAFFGQGTRLTVV.

This chain joins TRBV19 and TRBJ2-1; D ambiguous. Germline CDR1 is LNHDA and CDR2 is SQIVND (reference sequence). V lost 3 bases to trimming and J lost 9 bases, with 12 bases between them. The CDR3 has 13 residues. CDR3 DNA: TGTGCCAGTAGTATGGGCGAACCGGTTGAGCAGTTCTTC. Translation: CASSMGEPVEQFF. The full variable domain, its missing parts supplied by reference TRBV19 and TRBJ2-1, is DGGITQSPKYLFRKEGQNVTLSCEQNLNHDAMYWYRQDPGQGLRLIYYSQIVNDFQKGDIAEGYSVSREKKESFPLTVTSAQKNPTAFYLCASSMGEPVEQFFGPGTRLTVL.